Presented here are 30 T cell receptor beta chains from one specimen sequenced in a study of response to subunit inactivated influenza vaccine. TCRdb ran MiXCR on the RT-PCR reads and lists one entry per CDR3 protein. This table holds roughly 460,000 distinct CDR3 sequences, 11% found once. This specimen was PBMCs from blood, taken roughly 45 days after vaccination. The receptors originated from a man aged 50 or older who received an inactivated influenza vaccine.

This clonotype was seen a few times. The chain joins TRBV7-2 to TRBJ2-4, with D uncertain. With 1 base removed from V and 8 bases from J, the gap between germline ends came to 9 bases. This CDR3 region has 13 residues. Germline V gene lookup returns CDR1 SGHTA and CDR2 FQGNSA. The CDR3 here is CASSLGSSDIQYF. As DNA, the CDR3 is TGTGCCAGCAGCTTAGGCAGTAGTGACATTCAGTACTTC.

The rearrangement links TRBV6-5 to TRBJ2-5; 14 nucleotides line up with TRBD2. The germline CDR1 and CDR2 sequences are MNHEY and SVGAGI. There are 17 residues in the CDR3. J lost 3 bases, V lost 3 bases, and 6 bases had no gene match. CDR3 in amino acids: CASSYSGTSGRKETQYF. The CDR3 DNA reads as TGTGCCAGCAGTTATTCCGGGACTAGCGGGAGAAAAGAGACCCAGTACTTC.

The chain is built from TRBV4-3 and TRBJ2-1, with 8 bases matching TRBD2. The CDR3 is 14 residues long. V shed 3 bases, J shed 4 bases, and the junction held 2 bases outside the gene matches. Germline V CDR1 and CDR2: LGHNA, YSLEER. This CDR3 reads CASSHGGGYNEQFF. CDR3 DNA: TGCGCCAGCAGCCACGGCGGGGGGTACAATGAGCAGTTCTTC.

In this sample, this clonotype turned up a few times. The chain recombines TRBV5-1 with TRBJ2-1; 10 positions match TRBD2. J gave up 10 bases and V 0 bases, and 4 bases lay outside the gene matches. Germline lookup yields CDR1 SGHRS and CDR2 YFSETQ. This CDR3 comprises 14 residues. CDR3 region: CASSLESGGAEQFF. DNA of the CDR3: TGCGCCAGCAGCTTGGAGAGCGGGGGGGCCGAGCAGTTCTTC.

This clonotype came up a few times. The chain couples TRBV12-3 or TRBV12-4 to TRBJ1-3, with TRBD1 identical over 8 bases. V was pared by 4 bases and J by 2 bases, with 4 bases of the junction left unmatched. This CDR3 is built from 15 residues. The CDR3 sequence: CASSSGTGTGNTIYF. The CDR3 nucleotides are TGTGCCAGCAGTTCCGGGACAGGCACTGGAAACACCATATATTTT.

This clonotype occurred a few times. This chain uses TRBV5-1 with TRBJ1-4; TRBD1 matches 8 bases. The CDR3 runs to 16 residues. Germline V gives CDR1 SGHRS, CDR2 YFSETQ. V shed 4 bases and J 6 bases; nucleotides not matched to a gene: 11. The CDR3 loop reads CASSVSTGGTDEKLFF. Written as DNA, the CDR3 is TGCGCCAGCAGCGTCAGTACAGGGGGAACGGATGAAAAACTGTTTTTT.

V is TRBV20-1 and J is TRBJ2-3, with D possibly being TRBD2 (5 bases). V was pared by 0 bases and J by 0 bases, with 13 bases between. The CDR3 loop spans 16 amino acids. Germline V gene sequence: CDR1 DFQATT, CDR2 SNEGSKA (reference sequence). The DNA for the CDR3 is TGCAGTGCTAGAGATGAGAGGGCGCAAAGCACAGATACGCAGTATTTT. It is translated as CSARDERAQSTDTQYF.

The sample holds a few counts of this clonotype. The chain couples TRBV5-1 to TRBJ2-2, with 8 bases identical to TRBD1. V dropped 3 bases and J dropped 1; count of bases not matched to a gene: 5. CDR1 is SGHRS, CDR2 YFSETQ, per germline. This CDR3 region has 16 residues. DNA for the CDR3: TGCGCCAGCAGCTCCTCCGGGACAGGGAACACCGGGGAGCTGTTTTTT. This codes for CASSSSGTGNTGELFF.

This clonotype was found many times. The CDR3 DNA reads as TGTGCCAGCAGCTTAACTAGCGGGGGAACCCAAGAGACCCAGTACTTC. It translates to CASSLTSGGTQETQYF. The chain couples TRBV7-2 to TRBJ2-5; 11 nucleotides agree with TRBD2. Germline CDR1 and CDR2: SGHTA and FQGNSA. This CDR3 spans 16 amino acids. Trimming took 2 bases from V and 1 from J; bases not matched to a gene: 3.

This clonotype has a handful of counts. This sequence joins TRBV27 and TRBJ2-7, with D possibly TRBD1 on 5 matching bases. The CDR3 spans 14 residues. Trimming removed 6 bases from V and 3 bases from J, with 15 bases in between. In germline, CDR1 is MNHEY, CDR2 SMNVEV (reference sequence). The CDR3 reads CASRKYSGFYEQYF. The CDR3 bases are TGTGCCAGCAGGAAATATTCAGGGTTCTACGAGCAGTACTTC.

The V and J genes are TRBV20-1 and TRBJ2-5, with 7 bases identical to TRBD1. The germline gives CDR1 DFQATT, CDR2 SNEGSKA (reference sequence). J lost 5 bases, V lost 5 bases, and 14 bases had no gene match. The CDR3 covers 15 residues. The CDR3 sequence is CSAPHRPRGFETQYF. In nucleotides, the CDR3 is TGCAGTGCTCCCCACCGTCCCAGGGGGTTTGAGACCCAGTACTTC.

This clonotype was picked up many times. The CDR3 nucleotides are TGTGCCAGCAGTCCCCCAGGTGGCGAAGCTTTCTTT. Translated: CASSPPGGEAFF. The chain uses TRBV12-3 or TRBV12-4 and TRBJ1-1, with D unclear. Trimming pared 5 bases from V and 8 bases from J, leaving 12 bases between. This CDR3 has 12 residues.

This clonotype was seen at least ten times. The chain has TRBV29-1 and TRBJ2-4; D may be TRBD2 (5 bases). Germline V gives CDR1 SQVTM, CDR2 ANQGSEA. This CDR3 has 16 amino acids. V was shortened by 7 bases and J by 6 bases, with 25 bases between the two germline ends. The CDR3 sequence: CSAKVGGGRVLNIQYF. The CDR3 DNA follows: TGCAGCGCCAAAGTCGGCGGAGGTCGAGTTTTAAACATTCAGTACTTC. The whole variable domain, remainder taken from reference TRBV29-1 and TRBJ2-4, is SAVISQKPSRDICQRGTSLTIQCQVDSQVTMMFWYRQQPGQSLTLIATANQGSEATYESGFVIDKFPISRPNLTFSTLTVSNMSPEDSSIYLCSAKVGGGRVLNIQYFGAGTRLSVL.

This clonotype was seen a handful of times. CDR3 bases: TGTGCCAGCAGTCTTATGGGAGGGCGTGGGGAAAAACTGTTTTTT. Its translation: CASSLMGGRGEKLFF. The gene calls are TRBV7-2 and TRBJ1-4; D unclear. V was clipped by 6 bases and J by 8 bases, with 19 bases between them. Germline CDR1 is SGHTA and CDR2 is FQGNSA. This CDR3 is built from 15 residues.

In its sample, this clonotype was seen a few times. This chain connects TRBV20-1 to TRBJ1-5; a weak D match, TRBD1 (6 bases). Trimming stripped 6 bases from V and 5 bases from J, with 20 bases between. Per germline, CDR1 DFQATT and CDR2 SNEGSKA (reference sequence). The CDR3 totals 15 residues. Here the CDR3 reads CSASVGGGLDQPQHF. In DNA, the CDR3 is TGCAGTGCCTCCGTAGGAGGGGGTTTGGATCAGCCCCAGCATTTT.

This clonotype was counted a few times. The chain uses TRBV6-1 and TRBJ2-7; no clear D gene. The V end was cut by 2 bases, the J end by 1 base, with 12 bases between. In germline, CDR1 is MNHNS, CDR2 SASEGT. CDR3 size: 15 residues. The CDR3 DNA is TGTGCCAGCAGTGAACATGGGTCCGCATCCTACGAGCAGTACTTC. Translated, it gives CASSEHGSASYEQYF.

This clonotype was counted between two and nine times. Germline is not matched at one junction end, which may reflect a read error. The rearrangement links TRBV10-3 to TRBJ2-7; 11 bases align to TRBD1. The CDR3 spans 15 residues. Germline V CDR1 and CDR2: ENHRY, SYGVKD. CDR3 loop: CAISEPGQGGYEQNF. The DNA of the CDR3 is TGTGCCATCAGTGAGCCGGGACAGGGGGGCTACGAGCAGAACTTC.

This clonotype was seen a few times. This rearrangement joins TRBV14 to TRBJ2-5; 10 nucleotides agree with TRBD1. Germline V gene lookup returns CDR1 SGHDN and CDR2 FVKESK. The CDR3 consists of 15 residues. Trimming at V came to 4 bases and at J to 5 bases, leaving 7 bases not matched to a gene. The CDR3 DNA is TGTGCCAGCAGCCGGACAGGGGGAGGTTCGGAGACCCAGTACTTC. This translates into CASSRTGGGSETQYF.

This sequence joins TRBV13 and TRBJ2-3; D is undetermined. The V and J ends lost 5 bases and 4 bases respectively, with 13 bases between them. The CDR3 is made up of 14 amino acids. The V gene's germline CDR1 is PRHDT and CDR2 FYEKMQ (reference sequence). The CDR3 nucleotides read TGTGCCAGCAGCGCCGGCCCGAGCGCAGATACGCAGTATTTT. Protein: CASSAGPSADTQYF.

The chain couples TRBV20-1 to TRBJ2-1; possibly TRBD2 for D (7 bases). Trimming took off 0 bases at V and 7 bases at J, with 22 bases between the two ends. CDR3 length: 17 amino acids. Germline loops: CDR1 DFQATT, CDR2 SNEGSKA (reference sequence). The DNA of the CDR3 is TGCAGTGCTAGAGATCCCGGCTCGAGGGGGGGTATTAATGAGCAGTTCTTC. Protein sequence: CSARDPGSRGGINEQFF.

This clonotype was recorded many times. V and J are TRBV12-3 or TRBV12-4 and TRBJ2-3; the D gene is possibly TRBD2 (6 bases). V was clipped by 6 bases and J by 0 bases, with 16 bases between them. The CDR3 runs to 16 residues. In DNA form, the CDR3 reads TGTGCCAGCAGCCCGAAGGGTGGGACTAGCACAGATACGCAGTATTTT. Its translation is CASSPKGGTSTDTQYF.

Here the CDR3 DNA reads TGTGCCAGCAGTTTATTCCTGGGGGTTGAGCAGTACTTC. Its protein is CASSLFLGVEQYF. This chain uses TRBV27 with TRBJ2-7; D possibly matches TRBD1 or TRBD2 (5 bases each). The germline V gene has CDR1 MNHEY and CDR2 SMNVEV (reference sequence). The CDR3 extends over 13 amino acids. With 1 base removed from V and 7 bases from J, the gap between germline ends came to 11 bases.

The chain couples TRBV6-1 to TRBJ2-3, with 10 positions matching TRBD2. The CDR3 covers 20 residues. The germline V gene encodes CDR1 MNHNS and CDR2 SASEGT. J lost 4 bases, V lost 4 bases, and 20 bases had no gene match. The CDR3 nucleotides are TGTGCCAGCAGTGGCGCTCCACCCTCCCGAGCGGGGGGGCGGGCAGATACGCAGTATTTT. It codes for CASSGAPPSRAGGRADTQYF.

This clonotype showed up many times. V is TRBV12-3 or TRBV12-4 and J is TRBJ1-1, with 9 bases fitting TRBD1. The ends lost 6 bases at V and 2 bases at J; junction bases unmatched: 4. CDR3 length: 14 amino acids. CDR3 in amino acids: CASRPGQGNTEAFF. The CDR3 region has the DNA TGTGCCAGCAGACCGGGACAGGGTAACACTGAAGCTTTCTTT.

In this sample, this clonotype turned up a few times. The chain couples TRBV18 to TRBJ2-5; 10 nucleotides line up with TRBD2. Germline V gene lookup returns CDR1 KGHSH and CDR2 LQKENI. After removal of 6 bases from V and 0 bases from J, the junction contained 4 bases not matched to a gene. The CDR3 is made up of 15 amino acids. This CDR3 reads CASSFTSGDQETQYF. CDR3 coding DNA: TGTGCCAGCTCCTTCACTAGCGGGGACCAAGAGACCCAGTACTTC.

The chain uses TRBV7-2 and TRBJ2-1; TRBD1 matches at 8 bases. J gave up 9 bases and V 1 base, and 8 bases lay outside the gene matches. The CDR3 totals 15 residues. Germline-derived CDR1 and CDR2 are SGHTA and FQGNSA. CDR3 in amino acids: CASSLGQGTPIEQFF. The CDR3 DNA sequence: TGTGCCAGCAGCTTAGGACAGGGGACCCCAATTGAGCAGTTCTTC. The full variable domain, completed using reference TRBV7-2 and TRBJ2-1, is GAGVSQSPSNKVTEKGKDVELRCDPISGHTALYWYRQSLGQGLEFLIYFQGNSAPDKSGLPSDRFSAERTGGSVSTLTIQRTQQEDSAVYLCASSLGQGTPIEQFFGPGTRLTVL.

The table lists this clonotype with a few counts. The CDR3 protein is CASSLTRGANSYEQYF. The CDR3 nucleotides read TGTGCCAGCAGCTTAACCCGAGGAGCAAACTCCTACGAGCAGTACTTC. The rearrangement links TRBV7-9 to TRBJ2-7; D unresolved. The CDR3 length is 16 residues. V shed 2 bases and J shed 0 bases, with 14 bases lying between them. Germline V gene sequence: CDR1 SEHNR, CDR2 FQNEAQ (reference sequence).

This chain connects TRBV7-2 to TRBJ2-3, with 11 bases identical to TRBD2. Germline-derived CDR1 and CDR2 are SGHTA and FQGNSA. V gave up 6 bases and J gave up 5 bases; unmatched junction bases: 10. CDR3 length: 16 residues. The CDR3 here is CASRATSGGLIDTQYF. For the CDR3, the DNA is TGTGCCAGCAGAGCTACTAGCGGGGGTTTAATAGATACGCAGTATTTT. Complete variable domain (other parts from reference TRBV7-2 and TRBJ2-3): GAGVSQSPSNKVTEKGKDVELRCDPISGHTALYWYRQSLGQGLEFLIYFQGNSAPDKSGLPSDRFSAERTGGSVSTLTIQRTQQEDSAVYLCASRATSGGLIDTQYFGPGTRLTVL.

This clonotype was counted a few times. The chain joins TRBV6-1 to TRBJ1-6; D remains ambiguous. The germline V gene encodes CDR1 MNHNS and CDR2 SASEGT. The CDR3 contains 16 residues. V was shortened by 9 bases and J by 6 bases, with 21 bases between the two germline ends. The CDR3 sequence: CARIQTPNGSNSPLHF. CDR3 DNA sequence: TGTGCCAGAATTCAGACCCCCAACGGTAGTAATTCACCCCTCCACTTT.

This clonotype was seen repeatedly, ten times or more. The genes are TRBV15 and TRBJ2-5; D is unclear. The CDR3 covers 14 residues. Germline loops: CDR1 LNHNV, CDR2 YYDKDF (reference sequence). V lost 5 bases and J 1 base, leaving 11 bases between the germline ends. The CDR3 region has the DNA TGTGCCACCAGCCCCGGGCGGATCCAAGAGACCCAGTACTTC. It yields the protein CATSPGRIQETQYF.